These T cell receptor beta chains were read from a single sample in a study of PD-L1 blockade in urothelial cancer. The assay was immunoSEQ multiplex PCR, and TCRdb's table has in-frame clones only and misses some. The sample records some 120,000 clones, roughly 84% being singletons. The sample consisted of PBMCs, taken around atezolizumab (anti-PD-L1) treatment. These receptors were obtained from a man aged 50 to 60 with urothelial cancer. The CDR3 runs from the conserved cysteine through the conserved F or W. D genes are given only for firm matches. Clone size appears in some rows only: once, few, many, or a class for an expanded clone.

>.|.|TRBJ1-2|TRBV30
TGTGCCTGGAGTGACAGTCACTATGGCTACACCTTC
CAWSDSHYGYTF
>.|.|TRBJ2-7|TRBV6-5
TGTGCCAGCAGTTATTCGGGGTCGACATACGAGCAGTACTTC
CASSYSGSTYEQYF
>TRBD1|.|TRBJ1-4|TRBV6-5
TGTGCCAGCAGTTCACGGGGGACAGGGGATGAAAAACTGTTTTTT
CASSSRGTGDEKLFF
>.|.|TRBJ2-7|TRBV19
TGTGCCAGCAGCGAACTCGGGACACCTTCCTACGAGCAGTACTTC
CASSELGTPSYEQYF
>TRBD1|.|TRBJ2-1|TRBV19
TGTGCCAGTAGTCCCTTGGACAGGGGGCAGCTGCATGAGCAGTTCTTC
CASSPLDRGQLHEQFF
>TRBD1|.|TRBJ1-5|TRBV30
TGTGCCTGCAGGGGACAGGGGGCCAATCAGCCCCAGCATTTT
CACRGQGANQPQHF
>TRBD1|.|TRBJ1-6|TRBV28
TGTGCCAGCCACACTGCCGGGACAGGGGTTTCACCCCTCCACTTT
CASHTAGTGVSPLHF
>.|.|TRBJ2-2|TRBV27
TGTGCCAGCAGCCCTAGGACAGCTAACCCCCTGAACACCGGGGAGCTGTTTTTT
CASSPRTANPLNTGELFF
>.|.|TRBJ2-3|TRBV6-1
TGTGCCAGCAGGCGGTCGGGATTCGGAGATACGCAGTATTTT
CASRRSGFGDTQYF
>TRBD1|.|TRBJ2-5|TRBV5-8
TGTGCCAGCAGCGCTAACAGGGGAACCCAGTACTTC
CASSANRGTQYF
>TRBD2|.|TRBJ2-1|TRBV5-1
TGCGCCAGCATTCCGACCGGGACTAGCGTTCATGAGCAGTTCTTC
CASIPTGTSVHEQFF
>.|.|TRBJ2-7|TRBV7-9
TGTGCCAGCAGCCTCCAGACAGGTTGGGGGGAGCAGTACTTC
CASSLQTGWGEQYF
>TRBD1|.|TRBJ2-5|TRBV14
TGTGCCAGCAGCCAAGATTTCGCCCGGGACAGGGGAAGCCGAGAGACCCAGTACTTC
CASSQDFARDRGSRETQYF
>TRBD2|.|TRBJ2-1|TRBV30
TGTGCCTGGAAAAGTAGCGGAGCGGGGCGCTACAATGAGCAGTTCTTC
CAWKSSGAGRYNEQFF
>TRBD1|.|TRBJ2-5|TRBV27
TGTGCCAGCAGCCGGAGACAGGGTTTGGAGACCCAGTACTTC
CASSRRQGLETQYF
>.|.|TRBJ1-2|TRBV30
TGTGCCTGGAGTGTTGAGGGGGACCGTTATGGCTACACCTTC
CAWSVEGDRYGYTF
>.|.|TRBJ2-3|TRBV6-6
TGTGCCAGCAGTCCCCCCGGGGTGGATACGCAGTATTTT
CASSPPGVDTQYF
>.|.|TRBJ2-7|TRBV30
TGTGCCTGGACCAAACCCACCCAAGGGGGCTCCTACGAGCAGTACTTC
CAWTKPTQGGSYEQYF
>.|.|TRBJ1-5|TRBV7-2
TGTGCCAGCAGCTTAGCGGCCAGTAGCAATCAGCCCCAGCATTTT
CASSLAASSNQPQHF
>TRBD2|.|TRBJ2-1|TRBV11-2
TGTGCCAGCAGCTTAGTATTACTAGCGGCCTGGAATGAGCAGTTCTTC
CASSLVLLAAWNEQFF
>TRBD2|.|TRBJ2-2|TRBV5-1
TGCGCCAGCAGCATGGGACTAGCGGGAACCACCGGGGAGCTGTTTTTT
CASSMGLAGTTGELFF
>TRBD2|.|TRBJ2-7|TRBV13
TGTGCCAGCAGCTTAGGGCCTAGCGGAACCTACGAGCAGTACTTC
CASSLGPSGTYEQYF
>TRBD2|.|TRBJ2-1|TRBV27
TGTGCCAGCAGTTTAGGGACTAGCGGCTCATACAATGAGCAGTTCTTC
CASSLGTSGSYNEQFF
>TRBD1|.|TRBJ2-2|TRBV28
TGTGCCAGCAGAGGGACAGGGAATCGGAGGTGGACCGGGGAGCTGTTTTTT
CASRGTGNRRWTGELFF
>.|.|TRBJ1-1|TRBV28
TGTGCCAGCATGGGTAGTCGGGGTTGGATGAACACTGAAGCTTTCTTT
CASMGSRGWMNTEAFF
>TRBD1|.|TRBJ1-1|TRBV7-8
TGTGCCAGCAGCTTAGTATCCCAGGGGGTAGTAGCTTTCTTT
CASSLVSQGVVAFF
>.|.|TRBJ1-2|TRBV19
TGTGCCAGTAGTATTAGCCGGTGGAACGGCTACACCTTC
CASSISRWNGYTF
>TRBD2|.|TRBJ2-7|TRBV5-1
TGCGCCAGCAGCTTCTTAGCTAGCGGGGGCGAGCAGTACTTC
CASSFLASGGEQYF
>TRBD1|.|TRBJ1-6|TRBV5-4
TGTGCCAGCAGCCAGGGACAGGGGGATTCACCCCTCCACTTT
CASSQGQGDSPLHF
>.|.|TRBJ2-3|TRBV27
TGTGCCAGCAGTTTGATCCCCGGAGGGGAAGGGGATACGCAGTATTTT
CASSLIPGGEGDTQYF
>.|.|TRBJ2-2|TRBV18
TGTGCCAGCTCACCACCGAGGGGGAGCGGTAGCGGGGAGCTGTTTTTT
CASSPPRGSGSGELFF
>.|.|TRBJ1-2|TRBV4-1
TGCGCCAGCAGCACCGTATGGATCGAGGGCGCGGGCTACACCTTC
CASSTVWIEGAGYTF
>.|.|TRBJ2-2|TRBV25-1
TGTGCCAGCAGTGAATATGGCGGGACCAACACCGGGGAGCTGTTTTTT
CASSEYGGTNTGELFF
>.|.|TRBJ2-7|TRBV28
TGTGCCAGCAGGTTCTCGGACGAGCAGTACTTC
CASRFSDEQYF
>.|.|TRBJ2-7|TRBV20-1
TGCAGTGGGGGACTTCTCTACGAGCAGTACTTC
CSGGLLYEQYF
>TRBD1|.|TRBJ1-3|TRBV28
TGTGCCAGCAGGGAGCAGGGGGGCCTCTCTGGAAACACCATATATTTT
CASREQGGLSGNTIYF
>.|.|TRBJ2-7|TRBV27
TGTGCCAGCAGTTTTAAAACTCCTTGGAGTTACGAGCAGTACTTC
CASSFKTPWSYEQYF
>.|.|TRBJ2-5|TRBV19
TGTGCCAGTAGTATCTTGCGGGATTCAACATCGGGAGCGACCCAGTACTTC
CASSILRDSTSGATQYF
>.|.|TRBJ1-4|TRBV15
TGTGCCACCAGCCTGGACAGTGGAAAACTGTTTTTT
CATSLDSGKLFF
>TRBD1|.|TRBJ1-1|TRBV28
TGTGCCAGCAGTTTGGTCCGCGGGGACAGGAGGCGTAAGACTGAAGCTTTCTTT
CASSLVRGDRRRKTEAFF
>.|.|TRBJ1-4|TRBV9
TGTGCCAGCAGCGAAAGGGGGACAACTAATGAAAAACTGTTTTTT
CASSERGTTNEKLFF
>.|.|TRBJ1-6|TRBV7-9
TGTGCCAGCAGCGGCTCAACAGGGATTAATTCACCCCTCCACTTT
CASSGSTGINSPLHF
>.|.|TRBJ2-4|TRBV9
TGTGCCAGCAGCGTTGGAGGCAGAAACATTCAGTACTTC
CASSVGGRNIQYF
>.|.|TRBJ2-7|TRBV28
TGTGCCAGCAGTGGCCAGGGGCAGGGCTCCTACGAGCAGTACTTC
CASSGQGQGSYEQYF
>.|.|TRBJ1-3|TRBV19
TGTGCCAGCCTAAGCGGAAACACCATATATTTT
CASLSGNTIYF
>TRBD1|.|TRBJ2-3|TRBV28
TGTGCCAGCACAAAGACAGGGGGCGCGTCCGCTACGCAGTATTTT
CASTKTGGASATQYF
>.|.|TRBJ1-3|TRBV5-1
TGCGCCAGCAGCCGCCAAACGACTGACTCTGGAAACACCATATATTTT
CASSRQTTDSGNTIYF
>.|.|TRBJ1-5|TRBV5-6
TGTGCCAGCAGCTTCGGGGGACTCAATAGCAATCAGCCCCAGCATTTT
CASSFGGLNSNQPQHF
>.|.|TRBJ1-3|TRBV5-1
TGCGCCAGCAGCTTGGGCGGGGAAGGAAACACCATATATTTT
CASSLGGEGNTIYF
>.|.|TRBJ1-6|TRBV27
TGTGCCAGCAGTTTATCCATTACAGGGAATTCACCCCTCCACTTT
CASSLSITGNSPLHF
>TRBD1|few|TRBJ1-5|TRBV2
TGTGCCAGCAGGGGACAGGGGGCGCGTGGTCAGCCCCAGCATTTT
CASRGQGARGQPQHF